The 5 T cell receptor beta chains in this list originate from one sample, sequenced in a study of T cell responses to AZD1222 COVID-19 vaccine. Sequenced by immunoSEQ multiplex PCR; TCRdb stores in-frame clones only, minus some. Of some 120,000 clones in the sample, about 89% were seen once. The specimen was peripheral blood, collected 28 days after the second AZD1222 dose. All receptors derive from an adult who received the AZD1222 COVID-19 vaccine.

This chain uses TRBV4-2 with TRBJ2-5; D gene unclear. This CDR3 region has 16 residues. Germline V gene lookup returns CDR1 LGHNA and CDR2 YNFKEQ. V was pared by 0 bases and J by 5 bases, with 16 bases between. The chain's CDR3 is CASSQEGSYRLETQYF. In nucleotides, the CDR3 is TGTGCCAGCAGCCAAGAAGGGTCCTACCGATTGGAGACCCAGTACTTC.

V usage is TRBV7-3 and J usage is TRBJ1-1, with D tentatively TRBD1 (6 bases). V lost 4 bases and J lost 8, with 17 bases in between. Per germline, CDR1 SGHTA and CDR2 FQGTGA. The CDR3 is 14 amino acids. The CDR3 coding sequence is TGTGCCAGCAGCTCCTTGGGGGCGGTCTCAGAAGCTTTCTTT. It translates to CASSSLGAVSEAFF. Full variable domain (missing parts from reference TRBV7-3 and TRBJ1-1): GAGVSQTPSNKVTEKGKYVELRCDPISGHTALYWYRQSLGQGPEFLIYFQGTGAADDSGLPNDRFFAVRPEGSVSTLKIQRTERGDSAVYLCASSSLGAVSEAFFGQGTRLTVV.

This chain joins TRBV10-2 and TRBJ1-4; D uncertain. From germline, CDR1 is WSHSY and CDR2 SAAADI. The CDR3 extends over 12 amino acids. Trimming shortened V by 3 bases and J by 12 bases, and 11 bases separated the two germline ends. The CDR3 reads CASSDPRDELFF. CDR3 DNA: TGCGCCAGCAGTGACCCGAGGGATGAACTGTTTTTT.

The chain uses TRBV6-5 and TRBJ2-5; perhaps TRBD2 as D (5 bases). The length of the CDR3 is 13 residues. The ends were cut back, 0 bases at V and 7 bases at J, with 9 bases in the middle. Germline V gives CDR1 MNHEY, CDR2 SVGAGI. CDR3 DNA: TGTGCCAGCAGTTACTCCCTCGAGGGGACCCAGTACTTC. This codes for CASSYSLEGTQYF.

This clone was seen a few times. The genes are TRBV30 and TRBJ2-7, with 12 bases lining up with TRBD2. The CDR3 is 15 residues long. Germline trimming cut 4 bases from V and 5 bases from J; bases unmatched to any gene: 9. Germline-derived CDR1 and CDR2 are GTSNPN and SVGIG (reference sequence). The CDR3: CAWTSGRGSLDEQYF. The CDR3 region has the DNA TGTGCCTGGACTAGCGGGAGGGGGTCCCTTGACGAGCAGTACTTC.